Listed below are T cell receptor beta chains from one sample, sequenced in a study of T cell responses to AZD1222 COVID-19 vaccine. The assay was immunoSEQ multiplex PCR, and TCRdb's table has in-frame clones only and misses some. The repertoire holds 120,000 or so clones, with roughly 85% as singletons. Sample: peripheral blood, taken on day 0 of AZD1222 vaccination. The receptors come from an adult in good health. The CDR3 runs from the conserved cysteine through the conserved F or W.

>TRBJ2-7|TRBV15
CATSRDRAGMRYEQYF
>TRBJ1-2|TRBV11-2
CASSPYRGGSGTNYGYTF
>TRBJ2-2|TRBV28
CASRTVTNTGELFF
>TRBJ2-3|TRBV9
CASSVPQGGGTDTQYF
>TRBJ1-1|TRBV5-4
CASSPPQGWGNTEAFF
>TRBJ1-2|TRBV5-4
CASSLARRTYGYTF
>TRBJ2-1|TRBV29-1
CSVGMSEQFF
>TRBJ2-7|TRBV5-1
CASSTNGPHSSYEQYF
>TRBJ1-4|TRBV9
CASSVGVGGAEKLFF
>TRBJ2-3|TRBV10-2
CASSEGVTYTDTQYF
>TRBJ1-6|TRBV6-5
CASSSGNSPLHF
>TRBJ2-2|TRBV19
CASSMGAPRRTGELFF
>TRBJ1-2|TRBV6-5
CASSYKTGRYGYTF
>TRBJ2-3|TRBV29-1
CSVEAFTDTQYF
>TRBJ2-7|TRBV11-2
CASTWTGGPYEQYF
>TRBJ1-6|TRBV5-8
CASSPGTGMDNSPLHF
>TRBJ2-5|TRBV5-1
CASSLGLQAETQYF
>TRBJ2-7|TRBV2
CASSEALLQSSYEQYF
>TRBJ1-2|TRBV18
CASSPLGRDYGYTF
>TRBJ2-7|TRBV6-5
CASTLTGSYEQYF
>TRBJ1-3|TRBV4-1
CASSQGGGGSSGNTIYF
>TRBJ2-7|TRBV15
CATSRGGAGGRDEQYF
>TRBJ1-6|TRBV13
CASSLLSGTGRVRHPPLHF
>TRBJ2-1|TRBV30
CAWGPLAGPYNEQFF
>TRBJ2-1|TRBV14
CASSVTGGISYNEQFF
>TRBJ2-7|TRBV5-1
CASSLRTGGGYEQYF
>TRBJ2-3|TRBV19
CASSPDRADTQYF
>TRBJ2-3|TRBV3-1/TRBV3-2
CASSQAGTSSRYF
>TRBJ1-6|TRBV12-3/TRBV12-4
CASSLGGSAPLHF
>TRBJ2-7|TRBV4-1
CASSQATGGIREQYF
>TRBJ1-3|TRBV2
CASSVKGSGNTIYF
>TRBJ1-3|TRBV27
CASSLGGGGNTIYF
>TRBJ1-6|TRBV6-5
CASSWGSTYNSPLHF
>TRBJ2-7|TRBV4-3
CASSQDRANSYEQYF
>TRBJ1-5|TRBV2
CASSENRQNQPQHF
>TRBJ2-7|TRBV27
CASSSPGRPYEQYF
>TRBJ1-1|TRBV6-2/TRBV6-3
CASSYSQVSTEAFF